What follows are 5 T cell receptor beta chains derived from one specimen sequenced in a study of blood T cell repertoires in COVID-19. Sequenced by immunoSEQ multiplex PCR; TCRdb stores in-frame clones only, minus some. The sample holds 150,000 to 200,000 clones, approximately 80% seen once. Sequences were obtained from peripheral blood. These receptors came from a man in his fifties who had recovered from COVID-19.

This chain links TRBV6-4 with TRBJ1-2, with TRBD1 as a possible D gene (6 bases). Trimming left V 11 bases short and J 4 bases short, with 14 bases between. This CDR3 has 12 amino acids. Germline V CDR1 and CDR2: MRHNA, SNTAGT. For the CDR3, the DNA is TGTGCCGGTAATAAGGACAGCTATGGCTACACCTTC. Encoded protein: CAGNKDSYGYTF.

The chain joins TRBV28 to TRBJ2-7, with 7 bases that match TRBD2. Germline assignment: CDR1 MDHEN and CDR2 SYDVKM. The V segment lost 5 bases and the J segment 3 bases; nucleotides outside the gene matches: 10. The CDR3 sequence is 15 residues long. CDR3 in amino acids: CASSTQPAGDYEQYF. The CDR3 nucleotides read TGTGCCAGCAGTACACAACCGGCGGGAGACTACGAGCAGTACTTC. Based on the CDR3 plus reference TRBV28 and TRBJ2-7, the full variable domain is DVKVTQSSRYLVKRTGEKVFLECVQDMDHENMFWYRQDPGLGLRLIYFSYDVKMKEKGDIPEGYSVSREKKERFSLILESASTNQTSMYLCASSTQPAGDYEQYFGPGTRLTVT.

V is TRBV12-3 or TRBV12-4 and J is TRBJ2-7; D unresolved. The V gene lost 2 bases and the J gene lost 5 bases, with 10 bases spanning the gap. The CDR3 consists of 13 residues. DNA of the CDR3: TGTGCCAGCAGTTTATTTGAGGTGCACGAGCAGTACTTC. It is translated as CASSLFEVHEQYF.

The chain has TRBV4-1 and TRBJ2-3; TRBD2 might be the D (5 bases). The CDR3 is 14 residues long. Per germline, CDR1 MGHRA and CDR2 YSYEKL. V lost 0 bases, J lost 4 bases, and 8 bases lay in between. The chain's CDR3 is CASSQERRADTQYF. CDR3 DNA: TGCGCCAGCAGCCAAGAGAGGCGGGCAGATACGCAGTATTTT.

This clone was seen only a few times. The CDR3: CASSQLLAGGEQFF. In DNA form, the CDR3 reads TGCGCCAGCAGCCAATTACTAGCGGGAGGTGAGCAGTTCTTC. The chain combines TRBV4-1 with TRBJ2-1; 12 bases align to TRBD2. Germline V gene sequence: CDR1 MGHRA, CDR2 YSYEKL. The CDR3 runs 14 residues. V shed 2 bases and J 9 bases; nucleotides not matched to a gene: 2.